These 15 T cell receptor beta chains originate from one sample sequenced in a study of blood T cells in healthy people across ages (dated by TCRdb to between 2014 and 2017). Receptor amplification or capture employed 5' RACE. Sequencing was performed on an Illumina HiSeq 2500. A second PCR of roughly 7 to 11 cycles was performed with a sample-barcoded 5' primer and a J-beta primer mix. TCRdb applied fastp at Q25 and MiXCR to the public reads, then kept only in-frame beta chains. Each entry is one CDR3 protein sequence, shown with its most common DNA and genes. This sample is represented by 1.2 million to 1.5 million distinct CDR3 sequences; roughly 60% of them were singletons. The top ten clonotypes cover over 5% of the sample. Sequenced: blood. Receptors were obtained from a man younger than 30 in good health.

The V and J genes are TRBV5-1 and TRBJ1-4; weak D call: TRBD1 (5 bases). This CDR3 spans 15 amino acids. The germline CDR1 and CDR2 sequences are SGHRS and YFSETQ. V was pared by 1 base and J by 6 bases, with 13 bases between. As DNA, the CDR3 is TGCGCCAGCAGCTTGCAGGGAGAGCGCTATGAAAAACTGTTTTTT. Its translation is CASSLQGERYEKLFF.

The chain employs TRBV14 and TRBJ2-1; 12 positions agree with TRBD2. J was trimmed by 2 bases and V by 4 bases; bases with no gene match: 0. CDR1 and CDR2 (germline): SGHDN, FVKESK. This CDR3 has 15 residues. CDR3 bases: TGTGCCAGCAGCCGGACTAGCGGGGCCTACAATGAGCAGTTCTTC. Translation: CASSRTSGAYNEQFF. Drawing the rest from reference TRBV14 and TRBJ2-1, the complete variable domain is EAGVTQFPSHSVIEKGQTVTLRCDPISGHDNLYWYRRVMGKEIKFLLHFVKESKQDESGMPNNRFLAERTGGTYSTLKVQPAELEDSGVYFCASSRTSGAYNEQFFGPGTRLTVL.

J is TRBJ2-3 and V is TRBV6-5, with 12 bases that match TRBD1. V shed 6 bases and J 8 bases; nucleotides not matched to a gene: 12. Germline V lookup: CDR1 MNHEY, CDR2 SVGAGI. The CDR3 covers 16 residues. CDR3 amino acids: CASSQGTGGWDVTQYF. The CDR3 DNA reads TGTGCCAGCAGCCAAGGGACAGGGGGCTGGGACGTTACGCAGTATTTT.

The chain recombines TRBV20-1 with TRBJ2-1; D may match TRBD1 or TRBD2 (6 bases each). CDR1 is DFQATT and CDR2 is SNEGSKA in the germline V gene (reference sequence). The V end lost 1 base, the J end lost 8 bases, and 9 bases lay between the germline ends. The CDR3 has 12 residues. CDR3 nucleotide sequence: TGCAGTGCTAGAGTAGGGGGGTATGAGCAGTTCTTC. This gives the protein CSARVGGYEQFF.

This chain links TRBV20-1 with TRBJ1-6; D is perhaps TRBD1 (5 bases). Trimming removed 6 bases at V and 0 bases at J, with 15 bases between. The V gene's germline CDR1 is DFQATT and CDR2 SNEGSKA (reference sequence). The CDR3 length is 16 residues. CDR3 amino acids: CSAPGPASSYNSPLHF. CDR3 bases: TGCAGTGCGCCGGGACCGGCGAGCTCCTATAATTCACCCCTCCACTTT.

The V gene is TRBV10-1, the J gene TRBJ2-5, with unresolved D. Germline V lookup: CDR1 WNHNN, CDR2 SYGVQD (reference sequence). V lost 6 bases, J lost 5 bases, and 16 bases lay in between. The CDR3 covers 14 residues. This CDR3 reads CASSPDSSGETQYF. The CDR3 coding sequence is TGCGCCAGCAGCCCAGACTCCTCCGGGGAGACCCAGTACTTC.

This clonotype has just a few counts. The chain uses TRBV10-3 and TRBJ1-2; the match to TRBD1 covers 7 bases. V dropped 4 bases and J dropped 4; count of bases not matched to a gene: 15. The V gene's germline CDR1 is ENHRY and CDR2 SYGVKD. The CDR3 is 17 residues long. The CDR3 reads CAISVPQGDGLFYGYTF. The CDR3, as DNA: TGTGCCATCAGTGTTCCGCAGGGGGATGGGCTTTTCTATGGCTACACCTTC.

The chain is built from TRBV7-2 and TRBJ1-5; the D is unclear. The CDR3 spans 16 residues. CDR1 and CDR2 (germline): SGHTA, FQGNSA. Trimming left V 2 bases short and J 1 base short, with 12 bases between. In DNA form, the CDR3 reads TGTGCCAGCAGCTTAATTGAAGGATACAGCAATCAGCCCCAGCATTTT. Protein product: CASSLIEGYSNQPQHF.

V is TRBV21-1 and J is TRBJ2-7; TRBD2, the table's D call, was not compared with the DNA. TRBV21-1 is deemed a pseudogene. This CDR3 spans 17 amino acids. The chain's CDR3 is CASSIIAGGPHSYEQYF. The DNA of the CDR3 is TGTGCCAGCAGCATAATAGCGGGAGGCCCTCACTCCTACGAGCAGTACTTC.

The V and J genes are TRBV2 and TRBJ2-5; perhaps TRBD2 as D (6 bases). The CDR3 has 15 residues. CDR1 and CDR2 (germline): SNHLY, FYNNEI. Trimming stripped 5 bases from V and 2 bases from J, with 15 bases between. The CDR3 region has the DNA TGTGCCAGCAGTTTGACACCGGGGAGGCAAGAGACCCAGTACTTC. It is translated as CASSLTPGRQETQYF. The whole variable domain, remainder taken from reference TRBV2 and TRBJ2-5, is EPEVTQTPSHQVTQMGQEVILRCVPISNHLYFYWYRQILGQKVEFLVSFYNNEISEKSEIFDDQFSVERPDGSNFTLKIRSTKLEDSAMYFCASSLTPGRQETQYFGPGTRLLVL.

The genes are TRBV6-6 and TRBJ2-1; TRBD1 matches 8 bases. This CDR3 region has 13 residues. Trimming at V came to 10 bases and at J to 7 bases, leaving 9 bases not matched to a gene. The germline CDR1 and CDR2 sequences are MNHNY and SVGAGI (reference sequence). This chain's CDR3 is CATDIGTGNEQFF. The DNA for the CDR3 is TGTGCCACCGACATCGGGACAGGTAATGAGCAGTTCTTC.

The chain combines TRBV12-3 or TRBV12-4 with TRBJ2-7; D may be TRBD1 (5 bases). This CDR3 contains 13 residues. Trimming took 0 bases from V and 9 from J, leaving 12 bases between them. Here the CDR3 DNA reads TGTGCCAGCAGTTTAGCCCTCGACAGTTTGCAGTACTTC. Translated, it gives CASSLALDSLQYF.

This clonotype was counted many times. The chain joins TRBV3-1 to TRBJ2-7, with 7 bases matching TRBD1. J was trimmed by 0 bases and V by 0 bases; bases with no gene match: 5. This CDR3 region has 16 residues. Germline V gene sequence: CDR1 LGHDT, CDR2 YNNKEL (reference sequence). CDR3 nucleotides: TGTGCCAGCAGCCAAGATCCGGGACAGAGCTCCTACGAGCAGTACTTC. Translated, it gives CASSQDPGQSSYEQYF.

The V call is TRBV29-1, the J call TRBJ2-5; a weak D match, TRBD2 (7 bases). The germline V gene has CDR1 SQVTM and CDR2 ANQGSEA. The V gene lost 7 bases and the J gene lost 11 bases, with 26 bases spanning the gap. This CDR3 is 14 amino acids long. The DNA for the CDR3 is TGCAGCGCCGTTGGGGGGGCCGCCCTCAATGAGCAGTACTTC. Translated, it gives CSAVGGAALNEQYF.

The J gene is TRBJ2-3, the V gene TRBV6-2 or TRBV6-3; D unclear. The length of the CDR3 is 13 residues. The germline V gene encodes CDR1 MNHEY and CDR2 SVGEGT. Trimming pared 4 bases from V and 6 bases from J, leaving 11 bases between. The CDR3 DNA reads as TGTGCCAGCAGTTCCCATGGCAGGGATACGCAGTATTTT. Translating it yields CASSSHGRDTQYF.